This T cell receptor beta chain was captured in a study of CD8 T cells in ankylosing spondylitis. TCRdb redid the calling of the 5' RACE reads with MiXCR, one entry per CDR3 protein. The sample has about 460,000 distinct CDR3 sequences; 5.3% are singletons. This clonotype was recorded many times. What it binds is not known. Whole-study results and caveats: Ankylosing spondylitis blood seemed to carry a telltale TCR beta motif made of about 8 highly homologous variants. Matched ankylosing spondylitis synovial fluid reportedly showed significant enrichment of disease-linked clones.

Germline values: CDR1 LGHNA, CDR2 YNFKEQ. This CDR3 is built from 16 residues. V lost 3 bases to trimming and J lost 13 bases, with 22 bases between them. This clonotype originated in a male donor with ankylosing spondylitis. The sequenced sample consisted of blood, either unsorted or a sorted T cell fraction (not recorded which). V and J are TRBV4-2 and TRBJ1-6; TRBD1 might be the D (6 bases). This CDR3 reads CASSQEALGTSAPLHF. The CDR3 DNA is TGTGCCAGCAGCCAGGAAGCTTTAGGGACATCGGCTCCCCTCCACTTT.